The following is a TCR beta chain sequence with its context. Profiled with immunoSEQ multiplex PCR; TCRdb holds only in-frame clones, not every one. The sample includes roughly 170,000 clones, over 80% of them seen just once. This CDR3 contains 16 residues. CDR1 MDHEN and CDR2 SYDVKM come from the germline V gene. V lost 5 bases and J 7 bases, leaving 20 bases between the germline ends. This sample was taken from a study of control samples from healthy donors and cancer patients. Source material: blood. The rearrangement links TRBV28 to TRBJ1-4; maybe TRBD1 (6 bases). This clonotype was sampled from a man between 18 and 29 years old in good health. As DNA, the CDR3 is TGTGCCAGCAGTCTCACATCTATGGGGGCGCGTGAAAAACTGTTTTTT. It yields the protein CASSLTSMGAREKLFF. The full variable domain, with the rest looked up from reference TRBV28 and TRBJ1-4, is DVKVTQSSRYLVKRTGEKVFLECVQDMDHENMFWYRQDPGLGLRLIYFSYDVKMKEKGDIPEGYSVSREKKERFSLILESASTNQTSMYLCASSLTSMGAREKLFFGSGTQLSVL.